Here is one TCR beta chain with its context. Its matching antigen is unknown. The assay was immunoSEQ multiplex PCR, and TCRdb's table has in-frame clones only and misses some. The table has about 6,600 clones, about four fifths seen once. The sample comes from a study of immune cell composition in non-small cell lung cancer. The overall study: Lung adenocarcinoma or squamous carcinoma made up most tumours.

Normal lung was taken at the farthest possible site, at least 3 cm from tumour. Genomic DNA came from frozen unsorted single-cell suspensions. Points from the study as a whole: It was not proven that tumour-reactive clones equal dominant tumour-associated clones. TIL tumour reactivity correlated with maximal tumour-associated clone frequency in adenocarcinoma.

Germline V gene lookup returns CDR1 LGHNA and CDR2 YSLEER. The CDR3 extends over 14 amino acids. V gave up 3 bases and J gave up 0 bases, with 8 bases separating them. The V call is TRBV4-3, the J call TRBJ2-5; D not resolved. The sequencing sample was made of non-adjacent lung tissue. The source of this sequence is a human donor with non-small cell lung cancer. CDR3 region: CASSQSRYQETQYF. The CDR3 DNA is TGCGCCAGCAGCCAGAGCAGGTACCAAGAGACCCAGTACTTC.